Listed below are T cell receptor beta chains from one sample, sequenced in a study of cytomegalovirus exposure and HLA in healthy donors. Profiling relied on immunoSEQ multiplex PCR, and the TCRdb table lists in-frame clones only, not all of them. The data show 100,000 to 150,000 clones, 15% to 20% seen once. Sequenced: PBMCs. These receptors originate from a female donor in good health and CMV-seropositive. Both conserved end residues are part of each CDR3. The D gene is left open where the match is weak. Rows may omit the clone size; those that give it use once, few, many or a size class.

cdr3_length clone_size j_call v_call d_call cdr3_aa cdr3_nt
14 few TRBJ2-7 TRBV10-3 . CAISEARISYEQYF TGTGCCATCAGTGAGGCTAGAATCTCCTACGAGCAGTACTTC
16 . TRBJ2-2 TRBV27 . CASTISRTANTGELFF TGTGCCAGCACCATAAGTCGGACAGCTAACACCGGGGAGCTGTTTTTT
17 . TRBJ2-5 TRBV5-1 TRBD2 CASSLGYLAGGGETQYF TGCGCCAGCAGCTTGGGGTACCTAGCGGGAGGTGGAGAGACCCAGTACTTC
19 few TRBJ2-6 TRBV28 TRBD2 CASSFLGTSGRTGANVLTF TGTGCCAGCAGTTTTTTAGGGACTAGCGGGAGAACCGGGGCCAACGTCCTGACTTTC
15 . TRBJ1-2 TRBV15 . CATSALGEVLYGYTF TGTGCCACCAGCGCTCTGGGCGAAGTACTGTATGGCTACACCTTC
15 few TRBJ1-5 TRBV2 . CASSEDRVFHQPQHF TGTGCCAGCAGTGAAGACAGGGTCTTTCATCAGCCCCAGCATTTT
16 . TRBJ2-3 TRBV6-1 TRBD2 CASSEAGLAYTDTQYF TGTGCCAGCAGTGAGGCGGGACTAGCTTACACAGATACGCAGTATTTT
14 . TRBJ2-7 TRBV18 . CASSPLAVRGEQYF TGTGCCAGCTCACCATTGGCGGTCCGGGGCGAGCAGTACTTC
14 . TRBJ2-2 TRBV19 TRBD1 CASTRGLNTGELFF TGTGCCAGCACCAGGGGGTTGAACACCGGGGAGCTGTTTTTT
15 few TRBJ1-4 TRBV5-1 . CASSLAGGGDEKLFF TGCGCCAGCAGCTTGGCCGGAGGGGGGGATGAAAAACTGTTTTTT
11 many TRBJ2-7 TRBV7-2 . CASSPNYEQYF TGTGCCAGCAGCCCAAACTACGAGCAGTACTTC
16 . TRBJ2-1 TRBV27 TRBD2 CASSITGTSGNNEQFF TGTGCCAGCAGTATCACCGGGACTAGTGGAAACAATGAGCAGTTCTTC
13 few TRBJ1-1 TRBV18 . CASSPRVNTEAFF TGTGCCAGCTCACCAAGAGTGAACACTGAAGCTTTCTTT
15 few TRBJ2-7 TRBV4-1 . CASSQDQDGRYEQYF TGCGCCAGCAGCCAAGATCAGGATGGGCGCTACGAGCAGTACTTC
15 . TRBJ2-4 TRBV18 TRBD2 CASSPGLAGVGIQYF TGTGCCAGCTCCCCCGGACTAGCGGGAGTCGGCATTCAGTACTTC
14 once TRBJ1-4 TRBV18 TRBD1 CASSPGGGSEKLFF TGTGCCAGCTCGCCAGGGGGCGGAAGTGAAAAACTGTTTTTT
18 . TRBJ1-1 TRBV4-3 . CASSQMGGVAASNTEAFF TGCGCCAGCAGCCAAATGGGAGGTGTGGCAGCTTCGAACACTGAAGCTTTCTTT
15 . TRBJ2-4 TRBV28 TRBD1 CASSLSAGGLNIQYF TGTGCCAGCAGTTTATCGGCAGGGGGCTTAAACATTCAGTACTTC
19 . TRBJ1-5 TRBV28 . CASGGFRGAGAERNQPQHF TGTGCCAGCGGAGGATTTCGTGGGGCAGGGGCTGAGCGCAATCAGCCCCAGCATTTT
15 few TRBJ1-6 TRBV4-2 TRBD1 CASSQEGGEHSPLHF TGTGCCAGCAGCCAAGAAGGGGGCGAACATTCACCCCTCCACTTT